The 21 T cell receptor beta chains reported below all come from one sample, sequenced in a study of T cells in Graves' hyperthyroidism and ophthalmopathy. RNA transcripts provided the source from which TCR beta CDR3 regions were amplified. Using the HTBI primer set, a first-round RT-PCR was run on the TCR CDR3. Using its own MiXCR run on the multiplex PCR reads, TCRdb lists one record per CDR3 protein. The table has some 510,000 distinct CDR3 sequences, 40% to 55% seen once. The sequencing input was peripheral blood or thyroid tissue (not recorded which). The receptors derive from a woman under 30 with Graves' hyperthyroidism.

The CDR3 DNA sequence: TGTGCCAGCAGCTTAGCGCTCGGTATATTCGACGAGCAGTACTTC. It specifies CASSLALGIFDEQYF. The chain couples TRBV7-9 to TRBJ2-7; D ambiguous. V dropped 0 bases and J dropped 5 bases, with 14 bases sitting between them. Germline CDR1 reads SEHNR; CDR2 reads FQNEAQ (reference sequence). The CDR3 is 15 amino acids.

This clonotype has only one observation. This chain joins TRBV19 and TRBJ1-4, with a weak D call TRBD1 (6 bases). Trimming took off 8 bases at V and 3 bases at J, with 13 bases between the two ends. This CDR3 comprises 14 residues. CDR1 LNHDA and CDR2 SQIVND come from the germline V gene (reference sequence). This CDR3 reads CASQAGVANEKLFF. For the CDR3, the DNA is TGTGCCAGTCAAGCAGGGGTGGCTAATGAAAAACTGTTTTTT.

CDR3 sequence reads: CASSLGARGGGYTF. The CDR3 nucleotides are TGTGCCAGCAGCTTAGGGGCCAGGGGTGGTGGCTACACCTTC. The chain employs TRBV7-2 and TRBJ1-2; perhaps TRBD1 as D (6 bases). The CDR3 is 14 amino acids. From germline, CDR1 is SGHTA and CDR2 FQGNSA. The V end lost 1 base, the J end lost 7 bases, and 13 bases lay between the germline ends.

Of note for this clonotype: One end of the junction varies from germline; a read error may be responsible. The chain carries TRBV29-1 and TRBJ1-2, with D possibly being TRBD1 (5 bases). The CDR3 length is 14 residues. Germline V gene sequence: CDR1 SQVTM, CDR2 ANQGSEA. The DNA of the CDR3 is TGTGCCTGGAGCGCCGGGACTGCTAACTATGGCTACACCTTC. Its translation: CAWSAGTANYGYTF. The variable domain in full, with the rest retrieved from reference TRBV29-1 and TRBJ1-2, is SAVISQKPSRDICQRGTSLTIQCQVDSQVTMMFWYRQQPGQSLTLIATANQGSEATYESGFVIDKFPISRPNLTFSTLTVSNMSPEDSSIYLCAWSAGTANYGYTFGSGTRLTVV.

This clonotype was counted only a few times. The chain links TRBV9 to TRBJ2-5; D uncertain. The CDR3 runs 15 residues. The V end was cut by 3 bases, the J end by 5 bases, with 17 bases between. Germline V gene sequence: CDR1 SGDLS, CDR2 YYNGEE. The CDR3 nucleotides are TGTGCCAGCAGCGCAAGCCGCAGCGTGGGGGAGACCCAGTACTTC. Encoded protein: CASSASRSVGETQYF.

The CDR3: CASSFPSGSNEQYF. CDR3 nucleotide sequence: TGCGCCAGCAGCTTTCCTAGCGGGAGTAACGAGCAGTACTTC. The chain has TRBV5-1 and TRBJ2-7, with 10 bases aligning to TRBD2. Germline V gives CDR1 SGHRS, CDR2 YFSETQ. This CDR3 contains 14 residues. Germline trimming cut 2 bases from V and 5 bases from J; bases unmatched to any gene: 4. The full variable domain, with the rest looked up from reference TRBV5-1 and TRBJ2-7, is KAGVTQTPRYLIKTRGQQVTLSCSPISGHRSVSWYQQTPGQGLQFLFEYFSETQRNKGNFPGRFSGRQFSNSRSEMNVSTLELGDSALYLCASSFPSGSNEQYFGPGTRLTVT.

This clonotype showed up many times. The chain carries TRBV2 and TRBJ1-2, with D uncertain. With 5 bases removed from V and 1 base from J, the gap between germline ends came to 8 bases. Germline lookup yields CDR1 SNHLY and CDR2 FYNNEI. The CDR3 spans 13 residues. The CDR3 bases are TGTGCCAGCAGTACGAACTTTAACTATGGCTACACCTTC. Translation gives CASSTNFNYGYTF.

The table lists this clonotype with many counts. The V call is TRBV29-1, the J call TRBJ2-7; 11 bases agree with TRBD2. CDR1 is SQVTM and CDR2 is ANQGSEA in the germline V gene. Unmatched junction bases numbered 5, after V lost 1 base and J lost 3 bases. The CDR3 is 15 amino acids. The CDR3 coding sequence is TGCAGCGTTGAAGTAGCGGGAGGGCCTCGCTACGAGCAGTACTTC. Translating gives CSVEVAGGPRYEQYF.

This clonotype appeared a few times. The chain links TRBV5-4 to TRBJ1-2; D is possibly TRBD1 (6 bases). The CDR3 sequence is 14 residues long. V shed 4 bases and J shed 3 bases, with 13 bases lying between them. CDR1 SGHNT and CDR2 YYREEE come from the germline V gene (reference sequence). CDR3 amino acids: CASSMREGDYGYTF. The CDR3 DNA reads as TGTGCCAGCAGCATGCGGGAGGGGGACTATGGCTACACCTTC.

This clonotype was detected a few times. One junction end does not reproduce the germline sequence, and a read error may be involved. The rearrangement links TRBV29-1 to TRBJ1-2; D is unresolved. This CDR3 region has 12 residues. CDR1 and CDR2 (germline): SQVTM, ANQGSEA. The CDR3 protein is CSFEAPGSGYTF. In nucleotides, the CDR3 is TGCAGCTTTGAGGCGCCAGGCTCTGGCTACACCTTC.

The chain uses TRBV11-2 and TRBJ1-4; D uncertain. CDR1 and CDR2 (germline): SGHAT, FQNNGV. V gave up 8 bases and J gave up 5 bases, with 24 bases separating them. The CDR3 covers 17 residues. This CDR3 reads CASSPRIERSPNEKLFF. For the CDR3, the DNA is TGTGCCAGCTCACCACGGATTGAGAGGAGCCCCAATGAAAAACTGTTTTTT.

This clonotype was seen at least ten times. CDR3 region: CASSLSGADYEQYF. CDR3 DNA sequence: TGTGCCAGCAGCCTTAGCGGGGCGGACTACGAGCAGTACTTC. V gene TRBV7-3 combines with J gene TRBJ2-7; 8 bases are shared with TRBD2. The CDR3 loop spans 14 amino acids. V trimming: 5 bases; J trimming: 3 bases; junction bases outside the gene matches: 6. Per germline, CDR1 SGHTA and CDR2 FQGTGA.

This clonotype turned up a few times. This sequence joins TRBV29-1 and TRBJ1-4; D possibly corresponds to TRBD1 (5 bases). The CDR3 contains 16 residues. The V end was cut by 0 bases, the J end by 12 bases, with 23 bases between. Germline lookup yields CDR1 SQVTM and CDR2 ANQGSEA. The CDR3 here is CSVEEGEVGPGRELFF. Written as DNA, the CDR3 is TGCAGCGTTGAAGAGGGGGAAGTGGGCCCTGGAAGGGAACTGTTTTTT.

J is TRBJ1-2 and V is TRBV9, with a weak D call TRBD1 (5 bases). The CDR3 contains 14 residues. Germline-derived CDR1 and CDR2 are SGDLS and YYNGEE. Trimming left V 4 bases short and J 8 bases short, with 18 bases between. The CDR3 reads CASSLARGSEGYTF. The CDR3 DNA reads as TGTGCCAGCAGCTTGGCTCGGGGGTCGGAAGGCTACACCTTC.

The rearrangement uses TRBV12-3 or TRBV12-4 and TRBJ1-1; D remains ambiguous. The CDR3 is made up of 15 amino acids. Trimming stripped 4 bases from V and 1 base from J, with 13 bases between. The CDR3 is CASSSSPRGNTEAFF. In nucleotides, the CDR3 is TGTGCCAGCAGTTCTAGCCCACGGGGGAACACTGAAGCTTTCTTT.

In DNA form, the CDR3 reads TGCAGCGCCAGCAGCCAAGGGATCTCCGGGGCCAACGTCCTGACTTTC. Translation gives CSASSQGISGANVLTF. The genes are TRBV29-1 and TRBJ2-6; D uncertain. Trimming shortened V by 7 bases and J by 4 bases, and 20 bases separated the two germline ends. Germline assignment: CDR1 SQVTM and CDR2 ANQGSEA. The CDR3 consists of 16 residues. The full variable domain, with the rest looked up from reference TRBV29-1 and TRBJ2-6, is SAVISQKPSRDICQRGTSLTIQCQVDSQVTMMFWYRQQPGQSLTLIATANQGSEATYESGFVIDKFPISRPNLTFSTLTVSNMSPEDSSIYLCSASSQGISGANVLTFGAGSRLTVL.

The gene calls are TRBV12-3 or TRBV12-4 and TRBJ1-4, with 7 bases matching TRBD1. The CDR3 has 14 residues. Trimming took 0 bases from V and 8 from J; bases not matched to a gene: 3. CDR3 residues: CASSLAQGVEKLFF. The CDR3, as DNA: TGTGCCAGCAGTTTAGCCCAGGGGGTGGAAAAACTGTTTTTT.

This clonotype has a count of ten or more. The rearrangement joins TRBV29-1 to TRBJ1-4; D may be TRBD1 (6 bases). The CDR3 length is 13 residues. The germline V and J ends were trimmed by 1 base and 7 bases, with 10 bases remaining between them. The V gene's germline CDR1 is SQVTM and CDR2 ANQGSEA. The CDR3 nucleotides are TGCAGCGTTGAAGGAGGGGGAATTGAAAAACTGTTTTTT. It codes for CSVEGGGIEKLFF.

The CDR3 reads CASSPRTEADTGELFF. CDR3 nucleotide sequence: TGTGCCAGCAGCCCAAGGACCGAGGCGGACACCGGGGAGCTGTTTTTT. V gene TRBV7-9 combines with J gene TRBJ2-2; D unresolved. This CDR3 spans 16 amino acids. V lost 5 bases, J lost 3 bases, and 16 bases lay in between. Per germline, CDR1 SEHNR and CDR2 FQNEAQ (reference sequence).

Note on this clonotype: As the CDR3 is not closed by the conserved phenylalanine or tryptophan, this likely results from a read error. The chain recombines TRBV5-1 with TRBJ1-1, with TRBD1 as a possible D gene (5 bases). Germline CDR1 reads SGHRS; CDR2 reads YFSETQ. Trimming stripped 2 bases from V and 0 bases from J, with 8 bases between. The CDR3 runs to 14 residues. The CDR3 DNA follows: TGCGCCAGCAGCTTACAGGTCATGAACACTGAAGCTTTCCTT. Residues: CASSLQVMNTEAFL.

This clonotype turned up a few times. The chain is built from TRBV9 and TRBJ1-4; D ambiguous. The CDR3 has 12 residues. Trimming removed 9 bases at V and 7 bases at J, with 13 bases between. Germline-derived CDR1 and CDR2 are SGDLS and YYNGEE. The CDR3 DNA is TGTGCCACCGCCCGCTCCTCTGAAAAACTGTTTTTT. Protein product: CATARSSEKLFF.